Here is one TCR beta chain with its context. Its target is not known. TCR beta CDR3 regions were amplified from RNA transcripts. TCR CDR3 regions were first amplified by RT-PCR with HTBI primers. TCRdb re-called the multiplex PCR reads through MiXCR, storing one row per CDR3 protein. Of roughly 560,000 distinct CDR3 sequences listed, roughly 14% are singletons. The sample is drawn from a study of T cells in Graves' hyperthyroidism and ophthalmopathy. Study overall: Initial diagnosis, before any treatment, was when peripheral blood was collected. Overall study results and limits: Patients with ophthalmopathy were separated from those with stable hyperthyroidism by a 13 V-J model.

Ophthalmopathy patients had moderate-to-severe active disease, CAS ≥3, NOSPECS ≥4, and disease duration under 3 months. The CDR3 is made up of 16 amino acids. After removal of 10 bases from V and 3 bases from J, the junction contained 11 bases not matched to a gene. Germline CDR1 ENHRY, CDR2 SYGVKD. The genes are TRBV10-3 and TRBJ2-6, with 8 bases fitting TRBD2. Material for sequencing was blood. The receptor's source is a woman aged 40 to 50 with Graves' ophthalmopathy. CDR3: CATLRTGGDGANVLTF. CDR3 sequence (DNA): TGTGCCACTCTCCGAACGGGAGGGGATGGGGCCAACGTCCTGACTTTC.